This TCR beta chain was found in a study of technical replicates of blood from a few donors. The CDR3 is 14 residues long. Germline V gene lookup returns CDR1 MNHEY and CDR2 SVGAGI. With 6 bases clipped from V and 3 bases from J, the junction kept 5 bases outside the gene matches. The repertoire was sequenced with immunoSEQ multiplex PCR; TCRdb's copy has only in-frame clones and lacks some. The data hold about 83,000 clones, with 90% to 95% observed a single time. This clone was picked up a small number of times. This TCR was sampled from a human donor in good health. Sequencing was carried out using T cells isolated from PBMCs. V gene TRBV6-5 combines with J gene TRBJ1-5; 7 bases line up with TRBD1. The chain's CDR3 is CASSSGTVNQPQHF. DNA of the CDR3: TGTGCCAGCAGCTCCGGGACAGTCAATCAGCCCCAGCATTTT.